These T cell receptor beta chains were read from a single sample in a study of beta chain features in type 1 diabetes. Only in-frame clones appear in the TCRdb table, and some are missing; sequencing was by immunoSEQ multiplex PCR. The data contain fewer than 300,000 clones, 9.5% to 13% of them seen just once; the ten biggest clones take up around 0.017%. Specimen: naive CD4+ T cells from blood. The receptors derive from a man between 25 and 39 years old with type 1 diabetes. The CDR3 runs from the conserved cysteine through the conserved F or W. D genes are given only for firm matches. Size is omitted from some rows. Given values are once, few, many or a class for expanded clones.

d_call: .
v_call: TRBV2
clone_size: few
j_call: TRBJ2-5
cdr3_aa: CASRDYLETQYF
cdr3_nt: TGTGCCAGCAGGGACTATCTGGAGACCCAGTACTTC

d_call: .
v_call: TRBV4-2
clone_size: .
j_call: TRBJ1-6
cdr3_aa: CASSQDPQGDLHF
cdr3_nt: TGTGCCAGCAGCCAAGATCCACAGGGTGACCTCCACTTT

d_call: TRBD1
v_call: TRBV18
clone_size: .
j_call: TRBJ1-1
cdr3_aa: CASSPQQGVDTEAFF
cdr3_nt: TGTGCCAGCTCACCGCAACAGGGGGTGGACACTGAAGCTTTCTTT

d_call: .
v_call: TRBV7-2
clone_size: .
j_call: TRBJ2-5
cdr3_aa: CASSLDGLRGETQYF
cdr3_nt: TGTGCCAGCAGCTTGGACGGATTAAGAGGGGAGACCCAGTACTTC

d_call: TRBD2
v_call: TRBV2
clone_size: few
j_call: TRBJ2-3
cdr3_aa: CASSRLAGGTDTQYF
cdr3_nt: TGTGCCAGCAGCAGACTAGCGGGGGGGACAGATACGCAGTATTTT

d_call: .
v_call: TRBV7-9
clone_size: .
j_call: TRBJ1-6
cdr3_aa: CASRLESDNSPLHF
cdr3_nt: TGTGCCAGCAGACTAGAGTCCGACAATTCACCCCTCCACTTT

d_call: .
v_call: TRBV30
clone_size: few
j_call: TRBJ1-4
cdr3_aa: CAWADSEKLFF
cdr3_nt: TGTGCCTGGGCGGACAGTGAAAAACTGTTTTTT

d_call: .
v_call: TRBV29-1
clone_size: few
j_call: TRBJ2-2
cdr3_aa: CSGAGGGNTGELFF
cdr3_nt: TGCAGCGGGGCTGGGGGGGGCAACACCGGGGAGCTGTTTTTT

d_call: TRBD1
v_call: TRBV7-2
clone_size: .
j_call: TRBJ2-7
cdr3_aa: CASSFSGTGGYEQYF
cdr3_nt: TGTGCCAGCAGCTTTTCCGGGACAGGGGGATACGAGCAGTACTTC

d_call: .
v_call: TRBV7-9
clone_size: few
j_call: TRBJ2-2
cdr3_aa: CASSFSPHRKTGELFF
cdr3_nt: TGTGCCAGCAGCTTCTCCCCCCACAGGAAGACCGGGGAGCTGTTTTTT

d_call: .
v_call: TRBV18
clone_size: few
j_call: TRBJ1-5
cdr3_aa: CASSPENNQPQHF
cdr3_nt: TGTGCCAGCTCACCAGAGAACAATCAGCCCCAGCATTTT

d_call: TRBD2
v_call: TRBV10-3
clone_size: .
j_call: TRBJ2-3
cdr3_aa: CASRGADTQYF
cdr3_nt: TGTGCCTCCCGGGGGGCAGATACGCAGTATTTT

d_call: .
v_call: TRBV7-9
clone_size: few
j_call: TRBJ1-1
cdr3_aa: CASSLEAHRNTEAFF
cdr3_nt: TGTGCCAGCAGCTTAGAGGCCCACAGAAACACTGAAGCTTTCTTT

d_call: TRBD1
v_call: TRBV6-6
clone_size: few
j_call: TRBJ1-6
cdr3_aa: CASLTGANNSPLHF
cdr3_nt: TGTGCCAGCTTAACAGGGGCGAATAATTCACCCCTCCACTTT

d_call: TRBD1
v_call: TRBV11-2
clone_size: few
j_call: TRBJ1-1
cdr3_aa: CASSVDRGLNTEAFF
cdr3_nt: TGTGCCAGCAGCGTAGACAGGGGCCTGAACACTGAAGCTTTCTTT

d_call: TRBD2
v_call: TRBV10-3
clone_size: .
j_call: TRBJ2-3
cdr3_aa: CAISESLAGPTDTQYF
cdr3_nt: TGTGCCATCAGTGAGTCCCTAGCGGGGCCCACAGATACGCAGTATTTT

d_call: .
v_call: TRBV5-1
clone_size: .
j_call: TRBJ2-3
cdr3_aa: CASSGIGGSSDTQYF
cdr3_nt: TGCGCCAGCTCTGGTATTGGGGGCTCGTCAGATACGCAGTATTTT

d_call: TRBD2
v_call: TRBV4-1
clone_size: few
j_call: TRBJ2-5
cdr3_aa: CASSQERTRLAAVYQETQYF
cdr3_nt: TGCGCCAGCAGCCAAGAGAGGACCCGACTAGCGGCTGTGTACCAAGAGACCCAGTACTTC

d_call: TRBD2
v_call: TRBV7-7
clone_size: .
j_call: TRBJ2-1
cdr3_aa: CASSLGLAGVGVYNEQFF
cdr3_nt: TGTGCTAGCAGCTTAGGTCTAGCGGGGGTCGGAGTCTACAATGAGCAGTTCTTC

d_call: .
v_call: TRBV7-9
clone_size: .
j_call: TRBJ1-1
cdr3_aa: CASSLNAGEAFF
cdr3_nt: TGTGCCAGCAGTTTGAACGCGGGTGAAGCTTTCTTT

d_call: .
v_call: TRBV5-1
clone_size: .
j_call: TRBJ2-1
cdr3_aa: CASSLSGISYNEQFF
cdr3_nt: TGCGCCAGCAGTTTATCGGGGATCTCCTACAATGAGCAGTTCTTC

d_call: .
v_call: TRBV29-1
clone_size: few
j_call: TRBJ1-1
cdr3_aa: CSVEGRAGVEAFF
cdr3_nt: TGCAGCGTTGAAGGTAGGGCAGGGGTTGAAGCTTTCTTT

d_call: .
v_call: TRBV9
clone_size: few
j_call: TRBJ1-2
cdr3_aa: CASSVGGGYTF
cdr3_nt: TGTGCCAGCAGCGTTGGAGGAGGCTACACCTTC

d_call: .
v_call: TRBV15
clone_size: .
j_call: TRBJ2-7
cdr3_aa: CATSRDQASYEQYF
cdr3_nt: TGTGCCACCAGCAGAGATCAGGCCTCCTACGAGCAGTACTTC

d_call: .
v_call: TRBV5-1
clone_size: .
j_call: TRBJ2-7
cdr3_aa: CASRKGLLQGGEQYF
cdr3_nt: TGCGCCAGCAGGAAGGGACTTCTCCAAGGGGGCGAGCAGTACTTC

d_call: TRBD1
v_call: TRBV2
clone_size: few
j_call: TRBJ1-2
cdr3_aa: CASSERGTGGYGYTF
cdr3_nt: TGTGCCAGCAGTGAAAGGGGGACAGGGGGCTATGGCTACACCTTC

d_call: TRBD2
v_call: TRBV9
clone_size: .
j_call: TRBJ2-1
cdr3_aa: CASSVQTSGGTYNEQFF
cdr3_nt: TGTGCCAGCAGCGTACAGACTAGCGGGGGGACCTACAATGAGCAGTTCTTC

d_call: .
v_call: TRBV2
clone_size: .
j_call: TRBJ2-7
cdr3_aa: CASSELISYYEQYF
cdr3_nt: TGTGCCAGCAGTGAACTCATATCCTACTACGAGCAGTACTTC

d_call: TRBD1
v_call: TRBV7-3
clone_size: .
j_call: TRBJ2-1
cdr3_aa: CASSPSTGGRNEQFF
cdr3_nt: TGTGCCAGCAGCCCCTCCACAGGGGGCCGGAATGAGCAGTTCTTC

d_call: .
v_call: TRBV5-6
clone_size: .
j_call: TRBJ1-5
cdr3_aa: CASSFRGYSNQPQHF
cdr3_nt: TGTGCCAGCAGCTTCCGGGGATATAGCAATCAGCCCCAGCATTTT

d_call: .
v_call: TRBV7-2
clone_size: few
j_call: TRBJ1-2
cdr3_aa: CASSLIAVNYGYTF
cdr3_nt: TGTGCCAGCAGCTTAATAGCAGTGAACTATGGCTACACCTTC

d_call: .
v_call: TRBV19
clone_size: few
j_call: TRBJ1-1
cdr3_aa: CASSIPQNTEAFF
cdr3_nt: TGTGCCAGTAGTATTCCCCAGAACACTGAAGCTTTCTTT

d_call: .
v_call: TRBV4-1
clone_size: few
j_call: TRBJ1-2
cdr3_aa: CASSRLGGNYGYTF
cdr3_nt: TGCGCCAGCAGCCGACTGGGGGGGAACTATGGCTACACCTTC

d_call: TRBD2
v_call: TRBV9
clone_size: few
j_call: TRBJ2-5
cdr3_aa: CASSMGLAGPETQYF
cdr3_nt: TGTGCCAGCAGCATGGGACTAGCGGGGCCAGAGACCCAGTACTTC